Below, one T cell receptor (beta chain) is given with its context. The data are from a study of blood T cell repertoires in COVID-19. The protocol was immunoSEQ multiplex PCR, while the TCRdb copy is restricted to in-frame clones and leaves out a portion. This table holds 85,000 to 130,000 clones, roughly 92% found once. This sequence was found in a man aged 70-80 years with acute or convalescent COVID-19. The sample consisted of peripheral blood.

In nucleotides, the CDR3 is TGTGCCATCAGTGAGTCGGTGGAAGGGGTCGAGCAGTACTTC. Its translation: CAISESVEGVEQYF. This rearrangement joins TRBV10-3 to TRBJ2-7; TRBD1 might be the D (5 bases). V lost 0 bases to trimming and J lost 6 bases, with 12 bases between them. From germline, CDR1 is ENHRY and CDR2 SYGVKD. This CDR3 comprises 14 residues.